The 9 T cell receptor beta chains below all came from one sample that was sequenced in a study of identical twins. TCRdb reanalysed the 5' RACE reads using MiXCR and keeps one entry per CDR3 protein. This sample carries roughly 1.6 million distinct CDR3 sequences, about 32% of them seen once, and the ten largest clones take over 0.25%. Sequencing was carried out using cord blood. These receptor sequences come from a newborn girl in good health.

V usage is TRBV9 and J usage is TRBJ2-2; TRBD2 matches at 8 bases. With V trimmed by 0 bases and J by 2 bases, 3 bases remained unmatched. The CDR3 covers 16 residues. Germline V CDR1 and CDR2: SGDLS, YYNGEE. The CDR3: CASSVVSGINTGELFF. In DNA, the CDR3 is TGTGCCAGCAGCGTAGTTAGCGGGATAAACACCGGGGAGCTGTTTTTT. Complete variable domain (other parts from reference TRBV9 and TRBJ2-2): DSGVTQTPKHLITATGQRVTLRCSPRSGDLSVYWYQQSLDQGLQFLIQYYNGEERAKGNILERFSAQQFPDLHSELNLSSLELGDSALYFCASSVVSGINTGELFFGEGSRLTVL.

This clonotype was counted a few times. The rearrangement links TRBV20-1 to TRBJ1-4; D gene ambiguous. The CDR3 has 17 amino acids. The ends were cut back, 2 bases at V and 0 bases at J, with 16 bases in the middle. Germline V CDR1 and CDR2: DFQATT, SNEGSKA (reference sequence). As DNA, the CDR3 is TGCAGTGCTAGATCCCCTTTGGGAAAATCAACTAATGAAAAACTGTTTTTT. This sequence encodes CSARSPLGKSTNEKLFF.

The chain links TRBV20-1 to TRBJ2-3; D is tentatively TRBD1 or TRBD2 (7 bases each). Germline CDR1 reads DFQATT; CDR2 reads SNEGSKA (reference sequence). Trimming pared 5 bases from V and 6 bases from J, leaving 18 bases between. CDR3 length equals 14 residues. This CDR3 is CSARGGGGADTQYF. CDR3 in DNA: TGCAGTGCTCGAGGGGGCGGGGGAGCGGATACGCAGTATTTT.

This clonotype showed up just once. V gene TRBV12-3 or TRBV12-4 combines with J gene TRBJ1-1; the D gene is possibly TRBD1 (6 bases). The CDR3 runs 13 residues. V lost 5 bases to trimming and J lost 5 bases, with 12 bases between them. The CDR3 sequence is CASSIQGRTEAFF. The CDR3 bases are TGTGCCAGCAGTATTCAGGGGAGGACTGAAGCTTTCTTT.

The sample holds a few counts of this clonotype. This chain connects TRBV7-2 to TRBJ1-6; D ambiguous. Germline CDR1 and CDR2: SGHTA and FQGNSA. V lost 3 bases, J lost 0 bases, and 9 bases lay in between. This CDR3 has 16 amino acids. CDR3 nucleotides: TGTGCCAGCAGCTTTTCTGGCAGCTCCTATAATTCACCCCTCCACTTT. Its protein is CASSFSGSSYNSPLHF. Supplemented by reference TRBV7-2 and TRBJ1-6, the full variable domain reads GAGVSQSPSNKVTEKGKDVELRCDPISGHTALYWYRQSLGQGLEFLIYFQGNSAPDKSGLPSDRFSAERTGGSVSTLTIQRTQQEDSAVYLCASSFSGSSYNSPLHFGNGTRLTVT.

Only a few counts were recorded for this clonotype. This sequence joins TRBV7-9 and TRBJ2-1; TRBD2 matches 9 bases. Germline CDR1 is SEHNR and CDR2 is FQNEAQ (reference sequence). This CDR3 spans 14 amino acids. V shed 7 bases, J shed 2 bases, and the junction held 3 bases outside the gene matches. The CDR3 region is CASNGGRAYNEQFF. CDR3 nucleotides: TGTGCCAGCAATGGCGGGAGGGCCTACAATGAGCAGTTCTTC.

The V and J genes are TRBV12-3 or TRBV12-4 and TRBJ2-7; D is uncertain. This CDR3 is built from 11 residues. Trimming left V 11 bases short and J 3 bases short, with 11 bases between. CDR3 sequence reads: CAYLLLYEQYF. For the CDR3, the DNA is TGTGCCTATTTACTACTCTACGAGCAGTACTTC.

Here the CDR3 DNA reads TGCAGTGCTAGAGATCACGGGAGAGCCGATACGCAGTATTTT. It yields the protein CSARDHGRADTQYF. The rearrangement links TRBV20-1 to TRBJ2-3; D might be TRBD2 (6 bases). Germline CDR1 reads DFQATT; CDR2 reads SNEGSKA (reference sequence). Between the trimmed V and J ends, which lost 0 bases and 6 bases, there was a span of 13 bases. The CDR3 sequence is 14 residues long.

The V and J genes are TRBV20-1 and TRBJ2-1, with D perhaps TRBD1 (6 bases). Per germline, CDR1 DFQATT and CDR2 SNEGSKA (reference sequence). This CDR3 comprises 12 residues. V was pared by 3 bases and J by 8 bases, with 11 bases between. The CDR3 sequence: CSARDRNHEQFF. CDR3 coding DNA: TGCAGTGCTAGGGACAGAAACCATGAGCAGTTCTTC.